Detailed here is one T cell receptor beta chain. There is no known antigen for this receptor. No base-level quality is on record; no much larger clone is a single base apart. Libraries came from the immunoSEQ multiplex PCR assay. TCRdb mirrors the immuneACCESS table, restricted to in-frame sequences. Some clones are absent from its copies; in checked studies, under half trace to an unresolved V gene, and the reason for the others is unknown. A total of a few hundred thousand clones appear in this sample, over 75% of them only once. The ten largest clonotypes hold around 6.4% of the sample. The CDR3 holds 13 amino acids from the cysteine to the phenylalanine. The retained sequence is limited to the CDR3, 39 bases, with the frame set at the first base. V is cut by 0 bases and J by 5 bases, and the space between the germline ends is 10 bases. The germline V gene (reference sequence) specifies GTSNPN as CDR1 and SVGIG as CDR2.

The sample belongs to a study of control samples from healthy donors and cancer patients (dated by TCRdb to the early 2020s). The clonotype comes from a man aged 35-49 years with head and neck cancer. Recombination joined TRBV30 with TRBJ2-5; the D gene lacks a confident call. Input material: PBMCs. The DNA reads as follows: TGTGCCTGGAGTGTTTGGGGAAGGGAGACCCAGTACTTC. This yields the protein CAWSVWGRETQYF.